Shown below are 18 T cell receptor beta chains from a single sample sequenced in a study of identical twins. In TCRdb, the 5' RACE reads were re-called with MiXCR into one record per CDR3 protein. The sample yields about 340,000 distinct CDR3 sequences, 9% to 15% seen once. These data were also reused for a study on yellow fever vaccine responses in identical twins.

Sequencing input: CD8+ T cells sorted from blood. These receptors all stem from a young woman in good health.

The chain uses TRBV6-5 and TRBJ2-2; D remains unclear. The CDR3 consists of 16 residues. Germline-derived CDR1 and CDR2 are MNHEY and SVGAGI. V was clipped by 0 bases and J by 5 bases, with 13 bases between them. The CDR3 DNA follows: TGTGCCAGCAGTTACTCTACCCCCTTCGCAACCGGGGAGCTGTTTTTT. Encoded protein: CASSYSTPFATGELFF.

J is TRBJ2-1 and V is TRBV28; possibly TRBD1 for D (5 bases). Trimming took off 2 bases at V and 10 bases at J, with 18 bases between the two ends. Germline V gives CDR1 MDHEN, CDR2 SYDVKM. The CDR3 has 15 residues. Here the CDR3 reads CASSLTGPPSGEQFF. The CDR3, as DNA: TGTGCCAGCAGTTTAACTGGCCCACCCTCAGGGGAGCAGTTCTTC.

CDR3 sequence reads: CASSLGGQGSGNTIYF. For the CDR3, the DNA is TGTGCCAGCAGCTTAGGGGGACAGGGCTCTGGAAACACCATATATTTT. This chain uses TRBV7-6 with TRBJ1-3, with 9 bases lining up with TRBD1. CDR3 length: 16 amino acids. The ends lost 1 base at V and 0 bases at J; junction bases unmatched: 1. The germline gives CDR1 SGHVS, CDR2 FNYEAQ.

CDR3 DNA sequence: TGCAGTGCTAGACCCATGGATACGCAGTATTTT. As protein: CSARPMDTQYF. This sequence joins TRBV20-1 and TRBJ2-3; D is uncertain. The CDR3 has 11 residues. CDR1 is DFQATT, CDR2 SNEGSKA, per germline (reference sequence). V lost 2 bases and J 6 bases, leaving 6 bases between the germline ends.

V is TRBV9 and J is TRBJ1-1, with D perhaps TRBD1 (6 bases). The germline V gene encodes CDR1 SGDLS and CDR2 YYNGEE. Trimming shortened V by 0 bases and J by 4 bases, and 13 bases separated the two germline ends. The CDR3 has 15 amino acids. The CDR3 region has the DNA TGTGCCAGCAGCGTAGGGACAGTGAAGGGCACTGAAGCTTTCTTT. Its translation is CASSVGTVKGTEAFF.

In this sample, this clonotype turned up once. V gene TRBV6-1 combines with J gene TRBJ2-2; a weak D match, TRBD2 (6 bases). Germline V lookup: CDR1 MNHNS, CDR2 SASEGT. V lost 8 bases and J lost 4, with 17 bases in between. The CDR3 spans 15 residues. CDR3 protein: CASGGMGDPTGELFF. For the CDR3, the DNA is TGTGCCAGCGGGGGGATGGGGGATCCCACCGGGGAGCTGTTTTTT.

CDR3: CASSLGTGKEQYV. DNA for the CDR3: TGTGCCAGCAGCTTAGGTACAGGGAAAGAGCAGTACGTC. V usage is TRBV11-2 and J usage is TRBJ2-7, with TRBD1 as a possible D gene (6 bases). Germline values: CDR1 SGHAT, CDR2 FQNNGV. The CDR3 extends over 13 amino acids. V lost 1 base and J 7 bases, leaving 11 bases between the germline ends.

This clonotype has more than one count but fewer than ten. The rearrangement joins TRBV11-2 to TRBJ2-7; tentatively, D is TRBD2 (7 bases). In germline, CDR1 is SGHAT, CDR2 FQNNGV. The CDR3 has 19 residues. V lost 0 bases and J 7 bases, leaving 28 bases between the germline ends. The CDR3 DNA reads TGTGCCAGCAGCTTAGATCGGGAGGTGGGCAGGGGCTTCTCGAGTGAGCAGTACGTC. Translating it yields CASSLDREVGRGFSSEQYV.

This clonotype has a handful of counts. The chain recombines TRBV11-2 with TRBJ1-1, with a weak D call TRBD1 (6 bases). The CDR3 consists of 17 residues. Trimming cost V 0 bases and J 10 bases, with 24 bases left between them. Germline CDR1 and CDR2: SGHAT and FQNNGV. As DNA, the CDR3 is TGTGCCAGCAGCTTAGAGTTTCAGTCGGGGGACACAGGTGGAGCTTTCTTT. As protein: CASSLEFQSGDTGGAFF.

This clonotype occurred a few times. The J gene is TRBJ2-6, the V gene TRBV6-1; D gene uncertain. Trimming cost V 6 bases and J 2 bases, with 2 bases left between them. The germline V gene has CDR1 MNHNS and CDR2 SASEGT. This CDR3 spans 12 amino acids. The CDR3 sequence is CASRAGANVLTF. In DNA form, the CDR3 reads TGTGCCAGCAGAGCTGGGGCCAACGTCCTGACTTTC.

CDR3 sequence reads: CASSLGGPQHF. The CDR3 DNA reads as TGTGCCAGCAGCCTCGGAGGGCCCCAGCATTTT. J is TRBJ1-5 and V is TRBV7-9; D gene unclear. Trimming took 5 bases from V and 9 from J, leaving 8 bases between them. Germline lookup yields CDR1 SEHNR and CDR2 FQNEAQ (reference sequence). This CDR3 has 11 amino acids.

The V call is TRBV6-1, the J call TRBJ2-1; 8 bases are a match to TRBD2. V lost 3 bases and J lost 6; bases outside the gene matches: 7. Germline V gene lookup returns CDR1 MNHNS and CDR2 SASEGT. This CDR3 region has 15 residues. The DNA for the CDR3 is TGTGCCAGCAGTGAGTCTAGCGGGCCAACCAATGAGCAGTTCTTC. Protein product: CASSESSGPTNEQFF.

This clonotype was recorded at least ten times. Here the CDR3 reads CASSQTMRERIDTQYF. CDR3 nucleotides: TGTGCCAGCAGTCAAACGATGCGGGAGAGGATAGATACGCAGTATTTT. The rearrangement links TRBV27 to TRBJ2-3; 7 nucleotides agree with TRBD2. CDR1 is MNHEY and CDR2 is SMNVEV in the germline V gene (reference sequence). The CDR3 spans 16 residues. V lost 5 bases to trimming and J lost 5 bases; unmatched junction nucleotides: 13.

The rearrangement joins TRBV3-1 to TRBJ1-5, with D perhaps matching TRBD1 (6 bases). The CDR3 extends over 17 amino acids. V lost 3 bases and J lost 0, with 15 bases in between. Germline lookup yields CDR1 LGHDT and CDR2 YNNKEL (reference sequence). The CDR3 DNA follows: TGTGCCAGCAGCCATTCGGGGGCAGGACATAGCAATCAGCCCCAGCATTTT. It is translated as CASSHSGAGHSNQPQHF.

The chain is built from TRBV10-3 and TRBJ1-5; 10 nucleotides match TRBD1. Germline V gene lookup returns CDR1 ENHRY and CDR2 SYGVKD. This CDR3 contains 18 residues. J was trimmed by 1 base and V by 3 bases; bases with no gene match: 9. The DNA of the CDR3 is TGTGCCATCAGTGATCCGGGACAGGGGTCCGGAAGCAATCAGCCCCAGCATTTT. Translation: CAISDPGQGSGSNQPQHF.

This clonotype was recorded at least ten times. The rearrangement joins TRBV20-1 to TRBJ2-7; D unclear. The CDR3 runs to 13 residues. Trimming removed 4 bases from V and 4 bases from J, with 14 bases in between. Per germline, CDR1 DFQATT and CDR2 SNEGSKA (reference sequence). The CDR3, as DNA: TGCAGTGCTAAAAAGGAAGCTGATTACGAGCAGTACTTC. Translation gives CSAKKEADYEQYF.

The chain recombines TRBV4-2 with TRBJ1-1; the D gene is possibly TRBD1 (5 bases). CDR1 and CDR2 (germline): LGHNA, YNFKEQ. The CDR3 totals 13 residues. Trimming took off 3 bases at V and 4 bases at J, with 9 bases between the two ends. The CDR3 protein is CASSQMGVTEAFF. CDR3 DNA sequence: TGTGCCAGCAGCCAGATGGGGGTCACTGAAGCTTTCTTT.

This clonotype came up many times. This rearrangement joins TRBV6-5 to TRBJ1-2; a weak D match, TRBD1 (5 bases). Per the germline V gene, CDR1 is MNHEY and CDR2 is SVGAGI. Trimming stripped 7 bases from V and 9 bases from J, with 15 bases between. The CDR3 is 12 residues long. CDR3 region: CASTSGQYRYTF. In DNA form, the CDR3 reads TGTGCCAGCACTTCAGGGCAGTACCGCTACACCTTC.